The 19 T cell receptor beta chains below all came from one sample that was sequenced in a study of cytomegalovirus exposure and HLA in healthy donors. The primer mix had 60 Vbeta and 13 Jbeta primers. Using immunoSEQ multiplex PCR, the repertoire was profiled, and TCRdb retains in-frame clones only, with some absent. The sample lists approximately 150,000 clones; around 75% were seen once. The sample comprised PBMCs. The source of these receptors is a male donor in good health and CMV-seronegative.

The chain links TRBV5-4 to TRBJ2-2, with D perhaps matching TRBD1 (6 bases). The CDR3 covers 15 residues. Trimming left V 0 bases short and J 1 base short, with 7 bases between. CDR1 is SGHNT, CDR2 YYREEE, per germline (reference sequence). The CDR3 DNA is TGTGCCAGCAGCTTGGTCAGGGGGAACACCGGGGAGCTGTTTTTT. This encodes CASSLVRGNTGELFF. The full variable domain, with the rest looked up from reference TRBV5-4 and TRBJ2-2, is ETGVTQSPTHLIKTRGQQVTLRCSSQSGHNTVSWYQQALGQGPQFIFQYYREEENGRGNFPPRFSGLQFPNYSSELNVNALELDDSALYLCASSLVRGNTGELFFGEGSRLTVL.

The CDR3 reads CASSHGLNEQFF. The DNA of the CDR3 is TGCGCCAGCAGCCACGGACTTAACGAGCAGTTCTTC. The chain employs TRBV4-1 and TRBJ2-1, with D maybe TRBD2 (5 bases). The V gene lost 3 bases and the J gene lost 10 bases, with 10 bases spanning the gap. Germline CDR1 MGHRA, CDR2 YSYEKL. This CDR3 contains 12 residues.

The chain employs TRBV14 and TRBJ2-1, with 10 bases lining up with TRBD1. Trimming cost V 7 bases and J 4 bases; bases outside gene matches: 4. Germline CDR1 and CDR2: SGHDN and FVKESK. The CDR3 spans 14 residues. In nucleotides, the CDR3 is TGTGCCAGCAATGACAGGGGGCGGTACAATGAGCAGTTCTTC. The encoded protein is CASNDRGRYNEQFF.

The CDR3 reads CAWDLAGTGTDTQYF. The CDR3 coding sequence is TGTGCCTGGGACTTAGCGGGGACGGGGACAGATACGCAGTATTTT. The V gene is TRBV30, the J gene TRBJ2-3, with TRBD2 identical over 8 bases. V lost 5 bases to trimming and J lost 3 bases; unmatched junction nucleotides: 10. CDR1 is GTSNPN and CDR2 is SVGIG in the germline V gene (reference sequence). The CDR3 sequence is 15 residues long.

The chain employs TRBV6-1 and TRBJ2-5; the match to TRBD1 covers 9 bases. The V and J ends lost 10 bases and 2 bases, in that order; junction bases with no gene match: 8. This CDR3 region has 14 residues. Per the germline V gene, CDR1 is MNHNS and CDR2 is SASEGT. CDR3 protein: CAIQRGQGQETQYF. The CDR3 nucleotides are TGTGCCATCCAAAGGGGACAGGGACAAGAGACCCAGTACTTC.

The chain links TRBV6-1 to TRBJ2-3; tentatively, D is TRBD2 (6 bases). The CDR3 loop spans 15 amino acids. V lost 8 bases and J lost 6, with 21 bases in between. CDR1 is MNHNS and CDR2 is SASEGT in the germline V gene. For the CDR3, the DNA is TGTGCCAGCCGTCGGACTAAAGCTTTTGTCGATACGCAGTATTTT. Protein: CASRRTKAFVDTQYF.

The J gene is TRBJ2-1, the V gene TRBV5-1, with TRBD2 identical over 7 bases. Germline V gives CDR1 SGHRS, CDR2 YFSETQ. The CDR3 totals 15 residues. J gave up 3 bases and V 0 bases, and 3 bases lay outside the gene matches. The CDR3 is CASSLGVAGYNEQFF. The DNA for the CDR3 is TGCGCCAGCAGCTTGGGGGTAGCGGGCTACAATGAGCAGTTCTTC.

In regard to this clone: As the CDR3 is not closed by the conserved phenylalanine or tryptophan, this likely results from a read error. The DNA is left out, because the CDR3 cannot be placed on it with certainty; the CDR3 is given as TCRdb lists it. This chain joins TRBV6-4 and TRBJ2-3; the table assigns TRBD2, which was not confirmed against the DNA. The CDR3 is made up of 13 amino acids, end residues included. Germline assignment: CDR1 MRHNA and CDR2 SNTAGT. The CDR3 sequence: CASSDGASGALQY.

The chain is built from TRBV19 and TRBJ2-5, with 7 positions matching TRBD1. Germline V lookup: CDR1 LNHDA, CDR2 SQIVND (reference sequence). The CDR3 contains 13 residues. V gave up 5 bases and J gave up 6 bases; unmatched junction bases: 6. CDR3 bases: TGTGCCAGTAGTGATTCAGGGGGAAAGACCCAGTACTTC. It translates to CASSDSGGKTQYF.

There are a few counts of this clone. The chain joins TRBV6-6 to TRBJ1-1; D is unresolved. The CDR3 covers 11 residues. CDR1 MNHNY and CDR2 SVGAGI come from the germline V gene (reference sequence). Trimming took 8 bases from V and 2 from J, leaving 6 bases between them. CDR3 DNA: TGTGCCAGCCGAGATAACACTGAAGCTTTCTTT. Encoded protein: CASRDNTEAFF.

The J gene is TRBJ1-3, the V gene TRBV13; TRBD1 agrees at 10 bases. The CDR3 length is 14 residues. Germline CDR1 and CDR2: PRHDT and FYEKMQ (reference sequence). V dropped 3 bases and J dropped 4; count of bases not matched to a gene: 0. This CDR3 is CASSLGQGGNTIYF. For the CDR3, the DNA is TGTGCCAGCAGCTTGGGACAGGGGGGAAACACCATATATTTT. The full variable domain, its missing parts supplied by reference TRBV13 and TRBJ1-3, is AAGVIQSPRHLIKEKRETATLKCYPIPRHDTVYWYQQGPGQDPQFLISFYEKMQSDKGSIPDRFSAQQFSDYHSELNMSSLELGDSALYFCASSLGQGGNTIYFGEGSWLTVV.

The chain has TRBV6-1 and TRBJ1-4; maybe TRBD1 (5 bases). This CDR3 has 14 residues. Deletions cut 1 base from V and 7 bases from J, with 10 bases between. The germline V gene encodes CDR1 MNHNS and CDR2 SASEGT. CDR3 residues: CASSEEGWGEKLFF. The CDR3 region has the DNA TGTGCCAGCAGTGAAGAGGGGTGGGGTGAAAAACTGTTTTTT.

This clone was found once. This sequence joins TRBV7-6 and TRBJ2-1; 14 bases line up with TRBD2. V dropped 5 bases and J dropped 9; count of bases not matched to a gene: 21. The germline gives CDR1 SGHVS, CDR2 FNYEAQ. The CDR3 runs 20 residues. The CDR3 nucleotides read TGTGCCAGCAGCCCCCGGTTAACGGGACTAGCGGGAGTAGAGGGCCGTGAGCAGTTCTTC. Protein sequence: CASSPRLTGLAGVEGREQFF.

The rearrangement uses TRBV7-9 and TRBJ2-7; tentative D call: TRBD2 (6 bases). Germline assignment: CDR1 SEHNR and CDR2 FQNEAQ (reference sequence). The CDR3 has 15 amino acids. The V end lost 1 base, the J end lost 3 bases, and 13 bases lay between the germline ends. DNA for the CDR3: TGTGCCAGCAGCTTAGTTAGCGGCGGGAACTACGAGCAGTACTTC. It translates to CASSLVSGGNYEQYF.

This clone was counted a few times. DNA for the CDR3: TGTGCCAGCAGCCCCCGAGGGGGGACAGGGCGAATAAACTATGGCTACACCTTC. This codes for CASSPRGGTGRINYGYTF. The chain is built from TRBV7-3 and TRBJ1-2; 9 bases fit TRBD1. Germline V gene data show CDR1 as SGHTA and CDR2 as FQGTGA. The length of the CDR3 is 18 residues. V lost 5 bases and J lost 2; bases outside the gene matches: 15.

This chain links TRBV6-1 with TRBJ2-7; 9 positions agree with TRBD1. Per the germline V gene, CDR1 is MNHNS and CDR2 is SASEGT. V shed 7 bases and J 4 bases; nucleotides not matched to a gene: 5. The CDR3 extends over 13 amino acids. The DNA for the CDR3 is TGTGCCAGCAATCCGGGACAGGGTTACGAGCAGTACTTC. Protein: CASNPGQGYEQYF.

The chain couples TRBV2 to TRBJ2-1; 14 nucleotides line up with TRBD2. Germline loops: CDR1 SNHLY, CDR2 FYNNEI. V dropped 5 bases and J dropped 4; count of bases not matched to a gene: 7. The CDR3 consists of 17 residues. CDR3 sequence: CASSPGLAGVGYNEQFF. The CDR3 DNA reads TGTGCCAGCAGTCCGGGACTAGCGGGGGTCGGTTACAATGAGCAGTTCTTC. The complete variable domain, with remaining parts taken from reference TRBV2 and TRBJ2-1, reads EPEVTQTPSHQVTQMGQEVILRCVPISNHLYFYWYRQILGQKVEFLVSFYNNEISEKSEIFDDQFSVERPDGSNFTLKIRSTKLEDSAMYFCASSPGLAGVGYNEQFFGPGTRLTVL.

The V call is TRBV5-1, the J call TRBJ2-5; the match to TRBD1 covers 10 bases. The V segment lost 4 bases and the J segment 5 bases; nucleotides outside the gene matches: 5. The CDR3 consists of 14 residues. Germline V lookup: CDR1 SGHRS, CDR2 YFSETQ. CDR3: CASSGGGQGETQYF. Written as DNA, the CDR3 is TGCGCCAGCAGCGGGGGGGGACAGGGGGAGACCCAGTACTTC.

The chain has TRBV11-2 and TRBJ1-6; no clear D gene. Per the germline V gene, CDR1 is SGHAT and CDR2 is FQNNGV. The CDR3 runs to 13 residues. V was pared by 8 bases and J by 6 bases, with 11 bases between. The CDR3 region is CASGSRANSPLHF. CDR3 sequence (DNA): TGTGCCAGCGGGAGCCGGGCTAATTCACCCCTCCACTTT.